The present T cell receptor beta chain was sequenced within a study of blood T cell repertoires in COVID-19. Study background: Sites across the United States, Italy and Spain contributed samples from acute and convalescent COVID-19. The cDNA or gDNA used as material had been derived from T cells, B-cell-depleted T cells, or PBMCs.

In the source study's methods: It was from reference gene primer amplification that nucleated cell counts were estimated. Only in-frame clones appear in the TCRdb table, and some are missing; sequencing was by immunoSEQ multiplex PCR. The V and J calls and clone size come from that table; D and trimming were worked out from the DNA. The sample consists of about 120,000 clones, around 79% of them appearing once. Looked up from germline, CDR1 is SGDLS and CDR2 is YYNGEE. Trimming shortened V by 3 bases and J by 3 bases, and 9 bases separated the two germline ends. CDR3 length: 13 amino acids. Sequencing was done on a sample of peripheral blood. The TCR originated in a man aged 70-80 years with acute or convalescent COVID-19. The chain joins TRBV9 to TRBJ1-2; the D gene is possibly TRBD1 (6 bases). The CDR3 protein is CASSDRVDYGYTF. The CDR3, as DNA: TGTGCCAGCAGCGACAGGGTGGACTATGGCTACACCTTC.